These 9 T cell receptor beta chains came from one sample sequenced in a study of shared clonotypes between healthy human individuals. Some clones are missing from TCRdb's copy, which holds only in-frame ones; the method was immunoSEQ multiplex PCR. The sample yields about 1.5 million clones, around 98% seen once. What was sequenced was naive CD4+ T cells sorted from blood. The subset was: CD45RA+ positively selected. These receptors were collected from a young man in good health.

The V call is TRBV5-4, the J call TRBJ2-4, with 7 positions matching TRBD1. J gave up 7 bases and V 0 bases, and 7 bases lay outside the gene matches. The germline CDR1 and CDR2 sequences are SGHNT and YYREEE (reference sequence). The CDR3 is made up of 15 amino acids. The CDR3 spells CASSLADAGGNIQYF. Here the CDR3 DNA reads TGTGCCAGCAGCTTGGCCGACGCAGGGGGTAACATTCAGTACTTC.

This clone was seen once. The rearrangement uses TRBV13 and TRBJ2-1; D unclear. Between the trimmed V and J ends, which lost 9 bases and 1 base, there was a span of 10 bases. The length of the CDR3 is 13 residues. CDR1 and CDR2 (germline): PRHDT, FYEKMQ (reference sequence). The CDR3 nucleotides are TGTGCCAGTCGTGAGGTTTCCTACAATGAGCAGTTCTTC. It codes for CASREVSYNEQFF.

This chain links TRBV5-1 with TRBJ2-5; D ambiguous. This CDR3 region has 14 residues. V lost 4 bases and J 2 bases, leaving 12 bases between the germline ends. CDR1 is SGHRS and CDR2 is YFSETQ in the germline V gene. CDR3 loop: CASSTQALQETQYF. The CDR3 bases are TGCGCCAGCAGCACGCAGGCCTTACAAGAGACCCAGTACTTC.

This sequence joins TRBV7-9 and TRBJ2-2; possible D gene TRBD1, 5 bases. The CDR3 extends over 15 amino acids. Germline V gene data show CDR1 as SEHNR and CDR2 as FQNEAQ (reference sequence). V lost 2 bases to trimming and J lost 6 bases, with 13 bases between them. The CDR3, as DNA: TGTGCCAGCAGCTTATGGGGCAGGGCGTCCGGGGAGCTGTTTTTT. Translated, it gives CASSLWGRASGELFF. The variable domain in full, completed from reference TRBV7-9 and TRBJ2-2, reads DTGVSQNPRHKITKRGQNVTFRCDPISEHNRLYWYRQTLGQGPEFLTYFQNEAQLEKSRLLSDRFSAERPKGSFSTLEIQRTEQGDSAMYLCASSLWGRASGELFFGEGSRLTVL.

On this clone itself: The same CDR3 can be traced to other DNA sequences in this sample. V gene TRBV7-9 combines with J gene TRBJ2-5, with TRBD2 identical over 14 bases. The trim removed 5 bases at V and 4 bases at J, leaving 3 bases unmatched. CDR3 size: 15 residues. Germline CDR1 and CDR2: SEHNR and FQNEAQ (reference sequence). This chain's CDR3 is CASSRGLAGGETQYF. CDR3 DNA: TGTGCCAGCAGCCGCGGACTAGCGGGAGGAGAGACCCAGTACTTC.

V gene TRBV28 combines with J gene TRBJ2-7; the D is unclear. Germline V CDR1 and CDR2: MDHEN, SYDVKM. Trimming shortened V by 1 base and J by 4 bases, and 14 bases separated the two germline ends. CDR3 length: 15 amino acids. The CDR3 reads CASSLYYTSKYEQYF. The CDR3 nucleotides read TGTGCCAGCAGTTTATATTACACGAGCAAATACGAGCAGTACTTC.

This chain joins TRBV2 and TRBJ1-4, with 7 bases matching TRBD1. CDR1 is SNHLY and CDR2 is FYNNEI in the germline V gene. The J segment lost 8 bases and the V segment lost 2 bases, leaving 11 bases of the junction unmatched. This CDR3 contains 16 residues. CDR3 residues: CASSESQGQPSEKLFF. The CDR3 DNA reads as TGTGCCAGCAGTGAAAGTCAGGGACAGCCATCCGAAAAACTGTTTTTT.

This clone was detected only a few times. Different DNA sequences within this sample yield the same CDR3. The V call is TRBV18, the J call TRBJ2-2, with D uncertain. Looked up from germline, CDR1 is KGHSH and CDR2 is LQKENI. Trimming shortened V by 2 bases and J by 4 bases, and 2 bases separated the two germline ends. The CDR3 is made up of 12 amino acids. The CDR3 nucleotides are TGTGCCAGCTCACCATCCACCGGGGAGCTGTTTTTT. Its translation: CASSPSTGELFF.

This chain joins TRBV6-4 and TRBJ1-5; no clear D gene. V lost 8 bases and J lost 3, with 11 bases in between. This CDR3 has 13 amino acids. The germline V gene has CDR1 MRHNA and CDR2 SNTAGT. This CDR3 is CASSQEFNQPQHF. In DNA form, the CDR3 reads TGTGCCAGCTCTCAAGAGTTCAATCAGCCCCAGCATTTT.